This T cell receptor beta chain was sequenced in a study of blood T cell repertoires in COVID-19. Study-level background: The samples span acute and convalescent COVID-19 from the United States, Italy and Spain.

Here immunoSEQ multiplex PCR was the method, and the copy in TCRdb shows in-frame clones only, minus some. The sample has tens of thousands of clones, around 84% seen once. This CDR3 comprises 16 residues. Trimming stripped 3 bases from V and 0 bases from J, with 9 bases between. Germline-derived CDR1 and CDR2 are MNHEY and SMNVEV (reference sequence). The chain uses TRBV27 and TRBJ1-6; D not resolved. The sequenced sample was peripheral blood. This clonotype was obtained from a human donor in a cohort sampled during active COVID-19. The CDR3 reads CASSFQTSSYNSPLHF. DNA of the CDR3: TGTGCCAGCAGTTTCCAGACATCCTCCTATAATTCACCCCTCCACTTT.